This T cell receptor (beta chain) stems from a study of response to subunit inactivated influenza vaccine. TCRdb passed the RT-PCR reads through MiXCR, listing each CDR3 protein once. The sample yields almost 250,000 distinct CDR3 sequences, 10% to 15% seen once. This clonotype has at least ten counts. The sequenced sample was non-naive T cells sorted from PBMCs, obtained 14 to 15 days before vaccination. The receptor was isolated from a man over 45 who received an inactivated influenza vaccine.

Here the CDR3 reads CASSQSDRYNEQFF. The CDR3 bases are TGTGCCAGCAGCCAATCGGACAGGTACAATGAGCAGTTCTTC. The genes are TRBV3-1 and TRBJ2-1; TRBD1 agrees at 7 bases. This CDR3 contains 14 residues. Looked up from germline, CDR1 is LGHDT and CDR2 is YNNKEL (reference sequence). V trimming: 2 bases; J trimming: 4 bases; junction bases outside the gene matches: 2.